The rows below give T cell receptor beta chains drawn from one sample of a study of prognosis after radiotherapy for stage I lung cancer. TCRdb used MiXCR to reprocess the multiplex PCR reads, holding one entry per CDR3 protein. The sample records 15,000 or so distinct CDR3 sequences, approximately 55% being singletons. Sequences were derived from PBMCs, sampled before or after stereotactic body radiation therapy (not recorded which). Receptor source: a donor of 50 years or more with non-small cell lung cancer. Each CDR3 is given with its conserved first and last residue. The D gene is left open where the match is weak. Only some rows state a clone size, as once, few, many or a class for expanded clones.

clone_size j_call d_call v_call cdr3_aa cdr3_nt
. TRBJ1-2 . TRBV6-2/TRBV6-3 CAILQGSNYGYAF TGTGCCATTCTACAGGGTTCCAACTATGGCTACGCCTTC
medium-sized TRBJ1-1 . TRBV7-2 CASSFPGNTEAFF TGTGCCAGCAGCTTCCCAGGGAACACTGAAGCTTTCTTT
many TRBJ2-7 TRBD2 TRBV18 CASSPEIAGGSYEQYF TGTGCCAGCTCACCGGAAATAGCGGGAGGCTCCTACGAGCAGTACTTC
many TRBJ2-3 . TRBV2 CASRAPVTQYF TGTGCCAGCAGGGCCCCGGTTACGCAGTATTTT
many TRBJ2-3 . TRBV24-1 CATGGTVKDTQYF TGTGCCACCGGGGGGACAGTTAAAGATACGCAGTATTTT
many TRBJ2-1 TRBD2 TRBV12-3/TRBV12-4 CASSFTSGSDNEQFF TGTGCCAGCAGTTTTACTAGCGGGAGTGACAATGAGCAGTTCTTC
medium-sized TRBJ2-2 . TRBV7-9 CASSLLGGDTGELFF TGTGCCAGCAGCTTATTGGGGGGCGACACCGGGGAGCTGTTTTTT
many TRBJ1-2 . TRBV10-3 CAISESAGYGYTF TGTGCCATCAGTGAGTCGGCAGGCTATGGCTACACCTTC
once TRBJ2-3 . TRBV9 CASSITDQATDTQYF TGTGCCAGCAGCATTACGGACCAAGCCACAGATACGCAGTATTTT
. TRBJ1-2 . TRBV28 CANEDVYGYTF TGTGCCAACGAAGACGTCTATGGCTACACCTTC
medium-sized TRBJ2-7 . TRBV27 CASSLYYGSYEQYF TGTGCCAGCAGTTTATATTACGGGTCCTACGAGCAGTACTTC
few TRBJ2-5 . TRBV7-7 CASSENRARIGWETQYF TGTGCTAGCAGCGAGAACCGTGCGAGAATCGGGTGGGAGACCCAGTACTTC
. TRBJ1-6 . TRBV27 CASSWGSWSPLHF TGTGCCAGCAGTTGGGGATCCTGGTCACCCCTCCACTTT
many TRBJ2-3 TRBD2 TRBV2 CASRAGLSGSRTDTQYF TGTGCCAGCAGGGCCGGTCTTAGCGGGAGTCGCACAGATACGCAGTATTTT
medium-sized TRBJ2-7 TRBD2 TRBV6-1 CASSLSSGAVYEQYF TGTGCCAGCAGTCTCAGTAGCGGGGCCGTCTACGAGCAGTACTTC
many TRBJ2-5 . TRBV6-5 CASSLRRQSQETQYF TGTGCCAGCAGTTTACGCCGACAGAGCCAAGAGACCCAGTACTTC
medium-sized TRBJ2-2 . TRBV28 CASSYQRRTGELFF TGTGCCAGCAGTTATCAAAGACGGACCGGGGAGCTGTTTTTT
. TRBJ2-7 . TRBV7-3 CASSAGRGDHEQYF TGTGCCAGCAGCGCGGGGAGGGGGGATCACGAGCAGTACTTC
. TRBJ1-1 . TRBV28 CASSSGKGVKNTEAFF TGTGCCAGCAGTTCAGGGAAAGGGGTCAAGAACACTGAAGCTTTCTTT
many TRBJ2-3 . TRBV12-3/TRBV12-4 CASSFIGGDTQYF TGTGCCAGCAGTTTCATAGGAGGGGATACGCAGTATTTT
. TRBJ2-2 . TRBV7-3 CASSFIGSWELFF TGTGCCAGCAGCTTTATTGGTTCCTGGGAGCTGTTTTTT
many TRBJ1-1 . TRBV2 CASSNTRGDTEAFF TGTGCCAGCAGTAATACAAGGGGGGACACTGAAGCTTTCTTT
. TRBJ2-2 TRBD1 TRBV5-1 CASSEGQVVPGELFF TGCGCCAGCAGTGAGGGACAGGTGGTGCCCGGGGAGCTGTTTTTT
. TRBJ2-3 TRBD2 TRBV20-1 CSAFPGLVFPDTQYF TGCAGTGCTTTTCCGGGACTAGTATTTCCAGATACGCAGTATTTT
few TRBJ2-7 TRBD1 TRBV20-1 CSASDRENSYEQYF TGCAGTGCCTCCGACAGGGAAAACTCCTACGAGCAGTACTTC
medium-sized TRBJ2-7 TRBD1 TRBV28 CASTPGTATYEQYF TGTGCCAGCACGCCAGGGACAGCCACCTACGAGCAGTACTTC
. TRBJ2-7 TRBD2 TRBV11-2 CASSPWGMGGEQYF TGTGCCAGCAGCCCCTGGGGGATGGGAGGGGAGCAGTACTTC
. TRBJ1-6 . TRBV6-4 CASRRAPGGSYNSPLHF TGTGCCAGCAGAAGGGCCCCCGGGGGCTCCTATAATTCACCCCTCCACTTT
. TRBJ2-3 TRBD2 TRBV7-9 CASSLPFGLGTDTQYF TGTGCCAGCAGCTTACCATTCGGACTAGGAACAGATACGCAGTATTTT
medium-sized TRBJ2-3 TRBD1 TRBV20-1 CSARVQGLADTQYF TGCAGTGCTAGAGTACAGGGGCTGGCAGATACGCAGTATTTT